This note documents a single T cell receptor beta chain sequence. Antigen: not known. Central memory, naive, regulatory and stem cell-like memory CD4+ cells were sorted by CD45RO/CCR7/CD25/CD127/CD95/CD27. Sequencing targeted expressed TCRB transcripts, as all isolated RNA had been reverse transcribed. The method was immunoSEQ multiplex PCR; TCRdb's version includes in-frame clones alone and lacks a portion of them. The sample lists 250,000 to 350,000 clones; about 14% were seen once. The CDR3 length is 13 residues. CDR1 is SGHTA, CDR2 FQGTGA, per germline. V lost 4 bases, J lost 2 bases, and 9 bases lay in between. The data originate from a study of beta chain features in type 1 diabetes. The overall study: Sorted cells numbering 107,917,701 were examined across all samples. Study-level results: Shortening that was moderate but significant affected the TCRB CDR3s of Type 1 diabetes patients in all four CD4+ subsets. The study found fewer insertions and more deletions at VDJ junctions in type 1 diabetes patients.

The V call is TRBV7-3, the J call TRBJ2-7; D tentatively fits TRBD1 or TRBD2 (5 bases each). The sequenced sample was central memory CD4+ T cells from blood. The TCR originated in a man aged 25 to 45 in good health. The DNA of the CDR3 is TGTGCCAGCAGCTCGGGACGGGCCTACGAGCAGTACGTC. Its protein is CASSSGRAYEQYV.